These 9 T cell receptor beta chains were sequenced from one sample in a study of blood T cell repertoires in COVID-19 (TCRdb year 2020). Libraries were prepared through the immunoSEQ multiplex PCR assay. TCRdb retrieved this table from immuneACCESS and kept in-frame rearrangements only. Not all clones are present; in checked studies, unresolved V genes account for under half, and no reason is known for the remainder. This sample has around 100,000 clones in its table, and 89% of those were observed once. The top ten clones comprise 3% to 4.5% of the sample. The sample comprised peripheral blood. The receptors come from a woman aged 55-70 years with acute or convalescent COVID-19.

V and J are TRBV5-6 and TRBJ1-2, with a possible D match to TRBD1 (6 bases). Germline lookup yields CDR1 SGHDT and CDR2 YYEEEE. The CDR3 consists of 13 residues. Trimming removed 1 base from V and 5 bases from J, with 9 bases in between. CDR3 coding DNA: TGTGCCAGCAGCTTGAACAGGGAGTATGGCTACACCTTC. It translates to CASSLNREYGYTF.

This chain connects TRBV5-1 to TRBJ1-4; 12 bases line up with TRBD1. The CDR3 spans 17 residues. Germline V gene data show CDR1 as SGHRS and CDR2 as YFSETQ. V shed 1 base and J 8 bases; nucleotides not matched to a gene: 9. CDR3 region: CASSLSGQGAGAEKLFF. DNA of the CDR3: TGCGCCAGCAGCTTGTCGGGACAGGGGGCCGGTGCAGAAAAACTGTTTTTT.

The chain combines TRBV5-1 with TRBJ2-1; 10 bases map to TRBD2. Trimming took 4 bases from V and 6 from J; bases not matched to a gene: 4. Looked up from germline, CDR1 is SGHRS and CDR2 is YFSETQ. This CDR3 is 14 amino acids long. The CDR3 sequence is CASSPTSGINEQFF. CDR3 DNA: TGCGCCAGCAGCCCCACTAGCGGGATCAATGAGCAGTTCTTC. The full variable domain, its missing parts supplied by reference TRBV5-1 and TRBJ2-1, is KAGVTQTPRYLIKTRGQQVTLSCSPISGHRSVSWYQQTPGQGLQFLFEYFSETQRNKGNFPGRFSGRQFSNSRSEMNVSTLELGDSALYLCASSPTSGINEQFFGPGTRLTVL.

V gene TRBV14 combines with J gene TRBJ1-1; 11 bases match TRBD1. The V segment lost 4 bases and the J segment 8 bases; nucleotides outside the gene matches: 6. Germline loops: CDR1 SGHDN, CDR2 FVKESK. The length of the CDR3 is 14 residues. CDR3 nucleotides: TGTGCCAGCAGCCCCCGGACAGGGGGCTCCGAAGCTTTCTTT. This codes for CASSPRTGGSEAFF.

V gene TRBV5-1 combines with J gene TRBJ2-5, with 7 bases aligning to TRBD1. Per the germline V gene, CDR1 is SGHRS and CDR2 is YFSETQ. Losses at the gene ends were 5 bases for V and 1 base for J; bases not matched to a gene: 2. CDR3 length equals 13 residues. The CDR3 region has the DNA TGCGCCAGCAGTCGGGACAGCCAAGAGACCCAGTACTTC. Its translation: CASSRDSQETQYF.

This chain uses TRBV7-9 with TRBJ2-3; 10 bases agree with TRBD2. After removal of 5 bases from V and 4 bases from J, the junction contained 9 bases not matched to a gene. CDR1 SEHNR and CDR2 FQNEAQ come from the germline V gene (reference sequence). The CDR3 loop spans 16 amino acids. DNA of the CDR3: TGTGCCAGCAGCGCCACTAGCGGGAATTTTCCAGATACGCAGTATTTT. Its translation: CASSATSGNFPDTQYF.

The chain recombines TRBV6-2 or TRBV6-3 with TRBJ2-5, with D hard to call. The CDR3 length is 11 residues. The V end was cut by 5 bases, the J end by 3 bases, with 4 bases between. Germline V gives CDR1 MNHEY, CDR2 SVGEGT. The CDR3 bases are TGTGCCAGCAGTGCTAAAGAGACCCAGTACTTC. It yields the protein CASSAKETQYF.

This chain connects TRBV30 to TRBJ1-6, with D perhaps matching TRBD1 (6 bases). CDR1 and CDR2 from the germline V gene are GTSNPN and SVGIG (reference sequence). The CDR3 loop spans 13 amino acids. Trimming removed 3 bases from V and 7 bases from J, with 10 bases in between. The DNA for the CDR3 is TGTGCCTGGAGCTCAGGGGCCAATTCACCCCTCCACTTT. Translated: CAWSSGANSPLHF. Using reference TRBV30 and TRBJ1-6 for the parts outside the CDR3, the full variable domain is SQTIHQWPATLVQPVGSPLSLECTVEGTSNPNLYWYRQAAGRGLQLLFYSVGIGQISSEVPQNLSASRPQDRQFILSSKKLLLSDSGFYLCAWSSGANSPLHFGNGTRLTVT.

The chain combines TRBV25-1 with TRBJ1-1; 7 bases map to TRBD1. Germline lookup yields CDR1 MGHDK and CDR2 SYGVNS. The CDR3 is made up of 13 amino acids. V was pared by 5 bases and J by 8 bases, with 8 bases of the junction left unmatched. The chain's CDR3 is CASSSIRQGEAFF. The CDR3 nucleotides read TGTGCCAGCAGTTCCATACGACAGGGCGAAGCTTTCTTT.